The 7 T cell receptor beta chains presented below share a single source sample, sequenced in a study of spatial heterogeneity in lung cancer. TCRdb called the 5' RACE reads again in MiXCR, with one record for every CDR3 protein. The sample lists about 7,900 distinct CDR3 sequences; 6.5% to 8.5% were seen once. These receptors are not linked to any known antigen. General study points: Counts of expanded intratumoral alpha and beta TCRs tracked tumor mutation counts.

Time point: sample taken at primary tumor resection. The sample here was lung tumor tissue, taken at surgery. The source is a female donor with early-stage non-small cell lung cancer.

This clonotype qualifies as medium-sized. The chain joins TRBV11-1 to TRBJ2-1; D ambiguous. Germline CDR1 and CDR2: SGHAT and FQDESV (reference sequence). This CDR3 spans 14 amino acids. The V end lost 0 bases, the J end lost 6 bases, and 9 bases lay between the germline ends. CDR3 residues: CASSLAPRFNEQFF. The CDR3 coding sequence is TGTGCCAGCAGCTTAGCGCCCCGCTTCAATGAGCAGTTCTTC.

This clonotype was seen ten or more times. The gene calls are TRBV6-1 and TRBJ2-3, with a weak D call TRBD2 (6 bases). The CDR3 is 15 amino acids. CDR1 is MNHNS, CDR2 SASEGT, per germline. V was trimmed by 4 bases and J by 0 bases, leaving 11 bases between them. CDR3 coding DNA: TGTGCCAGCAGTGTAATTAGCGGAAGCACAGATACGCAGTATTTT. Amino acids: CASSVISGSTDTQYF.

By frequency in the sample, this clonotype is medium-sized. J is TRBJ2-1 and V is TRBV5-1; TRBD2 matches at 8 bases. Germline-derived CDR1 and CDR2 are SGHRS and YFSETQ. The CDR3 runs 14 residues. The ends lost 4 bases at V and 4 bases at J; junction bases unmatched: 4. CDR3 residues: CASSLSGNYNEQFF. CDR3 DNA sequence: TGCGCCAGCAGCCTTAGCGGGAATTACAATGAGCAGTTCTTC.

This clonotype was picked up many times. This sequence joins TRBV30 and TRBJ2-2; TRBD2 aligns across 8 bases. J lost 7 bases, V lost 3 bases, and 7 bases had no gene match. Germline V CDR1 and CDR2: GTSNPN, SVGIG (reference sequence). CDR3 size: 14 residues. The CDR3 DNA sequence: TGTGCCTGGAGCAAGGGACTAGGTGGCGGGGAGCTGTTTTTT. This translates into CAWSKGLGGGELFF.

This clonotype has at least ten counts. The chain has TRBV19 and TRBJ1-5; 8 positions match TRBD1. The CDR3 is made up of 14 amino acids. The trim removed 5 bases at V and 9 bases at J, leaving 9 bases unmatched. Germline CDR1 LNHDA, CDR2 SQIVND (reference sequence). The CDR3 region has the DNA TGTGCCAGTAGTTGGCGACAGGGGATTTCGCCCCAGCATTTT. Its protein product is CASSWRQGISPQHF.

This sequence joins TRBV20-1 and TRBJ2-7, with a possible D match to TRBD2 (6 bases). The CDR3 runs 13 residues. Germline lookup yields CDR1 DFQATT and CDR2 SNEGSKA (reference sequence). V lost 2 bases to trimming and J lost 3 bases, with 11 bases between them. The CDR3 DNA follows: TGCAGTGCTAGATCCCCGGACTACTACGAGCAGTACTTC. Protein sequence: CSARSPDYYEQYF.

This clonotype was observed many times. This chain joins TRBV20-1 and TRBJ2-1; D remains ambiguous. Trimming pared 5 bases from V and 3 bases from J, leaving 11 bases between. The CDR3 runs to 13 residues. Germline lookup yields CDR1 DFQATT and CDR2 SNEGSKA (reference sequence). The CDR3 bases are TGCAGTGCTCCCTGGACCTTCTACAATGAGCAGTTCTTC. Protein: CSAPWTFYNEQFF.